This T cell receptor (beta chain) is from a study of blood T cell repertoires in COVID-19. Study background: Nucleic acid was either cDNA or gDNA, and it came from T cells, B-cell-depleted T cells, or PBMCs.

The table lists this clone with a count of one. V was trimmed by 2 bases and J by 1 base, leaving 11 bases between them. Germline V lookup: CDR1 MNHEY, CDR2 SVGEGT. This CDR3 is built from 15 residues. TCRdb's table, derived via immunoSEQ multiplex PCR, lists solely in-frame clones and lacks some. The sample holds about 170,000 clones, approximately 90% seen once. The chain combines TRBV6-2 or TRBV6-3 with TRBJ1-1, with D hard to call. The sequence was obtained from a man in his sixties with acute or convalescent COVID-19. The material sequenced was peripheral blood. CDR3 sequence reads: CASSYRRERNTEAFF. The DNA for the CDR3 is TGTGCCAGCAGTTACCGCCGGGAACGGAACACTGAAGCTTTCTTT.